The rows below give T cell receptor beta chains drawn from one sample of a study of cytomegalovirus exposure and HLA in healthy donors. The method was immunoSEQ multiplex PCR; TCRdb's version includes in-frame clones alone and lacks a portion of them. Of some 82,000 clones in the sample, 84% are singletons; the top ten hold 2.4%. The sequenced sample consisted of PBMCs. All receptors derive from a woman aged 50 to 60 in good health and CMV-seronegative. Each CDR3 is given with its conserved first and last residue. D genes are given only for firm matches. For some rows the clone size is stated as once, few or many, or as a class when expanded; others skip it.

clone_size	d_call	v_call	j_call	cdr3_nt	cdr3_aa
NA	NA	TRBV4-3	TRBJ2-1	TGCGCCAGCAGCCAAGATATCCGGAGGGATGAGCAGTTCTTC	CASSQDIRRDEQFF
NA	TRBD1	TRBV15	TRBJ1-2	TGTGCCACCAGCCCGGACAGGGTTGGAGGCTACACCTTC	CATSPDRVGGYTF
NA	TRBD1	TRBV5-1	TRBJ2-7	TGCGCCAGCAGCTGGACAGGGGGCGCTAAACACGAGCAGTACTTC	CASSWTGGAKHEQYF
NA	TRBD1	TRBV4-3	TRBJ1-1	TGCGCCAGCAGCCTCCGACAGGGGAGAGAAGCTTTCTTT	CASSLRQGREAFF
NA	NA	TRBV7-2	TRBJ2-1	TGTGCCAGCAGCTTGCGGGCTAGCTACAATGAGCAGTTCTTC	CASSLRASYNEQFF
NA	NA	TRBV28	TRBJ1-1	TGTGCCAGCAGCCCCATGTCGGGGATCGACACTGAAGCTTTCTTT	CASSPMSGIDTEAFF
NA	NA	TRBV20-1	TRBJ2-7	TGCAGTGCTCTAAATCACGAGCAGTACTTC	CSALNHEQYF
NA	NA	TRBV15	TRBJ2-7	TGTGCCACCAGCAAAAACTCAGGGGCCCGCTCCTACGAGCAGTACTTC	CATSKNSGARSYEQYF
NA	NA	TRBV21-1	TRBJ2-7	TGTGCCAGCAGCAACCAGAAGAAGCGGGAGCAGGACGAGCAGTACTTC	CASSNQKKREQDEQYF
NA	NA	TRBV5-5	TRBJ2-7	TGTGCCAGCAGCTTGGGGGGCCATAACTCCTACGAGCAGTACTTC	CASSLGGHNSYEQYF
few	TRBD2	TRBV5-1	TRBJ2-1	TGCGCCAGCAGCTCCGGGACTAGCGGGACCAATGAGCAGTTCTTC	CASSSGTSGTNEQFF
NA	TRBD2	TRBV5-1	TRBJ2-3	TGCGCCAGCAGCCCCCCGGCTAGCGGAAGCACAGATACGCAGTATTTT	CASSPPASGSTDTQYF